This TCR beta chain was retrieved from a study of blood T cells in healthy people across ages. Study observations and caveats: Donor CMV infection status was unknown, possibly confounding age-related changes in expanded clonotypes. Whereas aged donors had fewer naive CD4+ cells, long-lived donors had more of them and higher diversity.

Through a sample-barcoded 5' primer and a J-beta primer mix, a second PCR was run for roughly 6 to 11 cycles. A template-switch adaptor containing 12 random nucleotides labeled each cDNA molecule. Each CDR3 protein gets one entry after TCRdb re-called the 5' RACE reads with MiXCR. The sample consists of hundreds of thousands of distinct CDR3 sequences, roughly 60% of them appearing once. This clonotype has only a few counts. Its antigen is unidentified. The clonotype comes from a man aged 25 to 45 in good health. Sequenced material: blood.

CDR3 bases: TGTGCCAGCAGCGACCTTGTGGGGGTTCTCTATTCACCCCTCCACTTT. Translation gives CASSDLVGVLYSPLHF. The rearrangement uses TRBV4-2 and TRBJ1-6; D may be TRBD1 (5 bases). CDR3 length equals 16 residues. Trimming cost V 5 bases and J 8 bases, with 19 bases left between them. Germline CDR1 LGHNA, CDR2 YNFKEQ.